The 32 T cell receptor beta chains given below trace back to one sample, sequenced in a study. TCRdb recomputed calls from the RT-PCR reads with MiXCR, one row per CDR3 protein. The data hold about 680,000 distinct CDR3 sequences, with 14% observed a single time. The material sequenced was memory CD4+ T cells from blood. The receptors were gathered from a female donor in good health, serving as a healthy control.

This clonotype has a count of ten or more. The J gene is TRBJ2-1, the V gene TRBV6-4; D is ambiguous. V dropped 6 bases and J dropped 8 bases, with 8 bases sitting between them. Germline V CDR1 and CDR2: MRHNA, SNTAGT. The CDR3 loop spans 11 amino acids. CDR3 DNA sequence: TGTGCCAGCAGGCCTCAGGATGAGCAGTTCTTC. Translated: CASRPQDEQFF.

The chain combines TRBV5-1 with TRBJ2-2, with TRBD1 as a possible D gene (5 bases). The ends were cut back, 4 bases at V and 7 bases at J, with 17 bases in the middle. There are 15 residues in the CDR3. CDR1 is SGHRS and CDR2 is YFSETQ in the germline V gene. The CDR3 sequence is CASSPGIYDDGELFF. CDR3 DNA sequence: TGCGCCAGCAGCCCAGGGATCTATGACGACGGGGAGCTGTTTTTT.

V usage is TRBV20-1 and J usage is TRBJ2-7; 7 bases are shared with TRBD2. Germline loops: CDR1 DFQATT, CDR2 SNEGSKA (reference sequence). V trimming: 5 bases; J trimming: 8 bases; junction bases outside the gene matches: 12. The CDR3 loop spans 13 amino acids. CDR3 amino acids: CSAPGTIGYKQYF. In nucleotides, the CDR3 is TGCAGTGCTCCAGGGACTATCGGGTACAAGCAGTACTTC.

V is TRBV20-1 and J is TRBJ1-3, with D perhaps matching TRBD1 (5 bases). Germline loops: CDR1 DFQATT, CDR2 SNEGSKA (reference sequence). The CDR3 sequence is 17 residues long. V lost 6 bases and J 0 bases, leaving 21 bases between the germline ends. Here the CDR3 reads CSARPPLQAYSGNTIYF. CDR3 sequence (DNA): TGCAGTGCCAGACCACCCTTACAGGCATACTCTGGAAACACCATATATTTT.

CDR3 bases: TGTGCCAGCAGCGTAGCGGGAGAATGGTATGAAAAACTGTTTTTT. It yields the protein CASSVAGEWYEKLFF. The chain recombines TRBV9 with TRBJ1-4, with D hard to call. Germline V gives CDR1 SGDLS, CDR2 YYNGEE. The CDR3 runs 15 residues. The V and J ends lost 0 bases and 6 bases respectively, with 12 bases between them.

This clonotype was counted between two and nine times. The CDR3 region is CASLTGPGLGYEQYF. The DNA of the CDR3 is TGTGCCAGCCTTACAGGTCCGGGTTTGGGGTACGAGCAGTACTTC. The chain joins TRBV6-1 to TRBJ2-7; a weak D match, TRBD1 (5 bases). Per germline, CDR1 MNHNS and CDR2 SASEGT. V lost 8 bases to trimming and J lost 4 bases, with 21 bases between them. The CDR3 length is 15 residues.

This clonotype was seen more than once but under ten times. V gene TRBV7-9 combines with J gene TRBJ2-7; 8 bases are shared with TRBD1. Per germline, CDR1 SEHNR and CDR2 FQNEAQ (reference sequence). The length of the CDR3 is 14 residues. V shed 2 bases and J 3 bases; nucleotides not matched to a gene: 3. CDR3 in DNA: TGTGCCAGCAGCTTACCGGGACAGGTCTACGAGCAGTACTTC. Protein sequence: CASSLPGQVYEQYF.

The chain couples TRBV18 to TRBJ1-2; D unresolved. The CDR3 totals 13 residues. The V gene lost 1 base and the J gene lost 6 bases, with 9 bases spanning the gap. Germline values: CDR1 KGHSH, CDR2 LQKENI. CDR3 DNA: TGTGCCAGCTCACCACAGGGTAAAAATGGCTACACCTTC. It translates to CASSPQGKNGYTF.

This clonotype was observed at least ten times. This chain joins TRBV6-5 and TRBJ1-1; 7 bases agree with TRBD1. The junction had 7 bases not matched to a gene; V was cut back by 5 bases and J by 1 base. Germline V gives CDR1 MNHEY, CDR2 SVGAGI. The CDR3 length is 15 residues. The CDR3 DNA sequence: TGTGCCAGCAGTCCCCCGCAGGGGGGGAACACTGAAGCTTTCTTT. Protein product: CASSPPQGGNTEAFF.

The chain carries TRBV12-3 or TRBV12-4 and TRBJ2-3; D may match TRBD1 or TRBD2 (5 bases each). V lost 3 bases and J 9 bases, leaving 10 bases between the germline ends. This CDR3 has 12 residues. CDR3 nucleotide sequence: TGTGCCAGCAGTTTGGGGGATGGGACGCAGTATTTT. Translating gives CASSLGDGTQYF.

This clonotype has a count of ten or more. The chain uses TRBV20-1 and TRBJ1-3; 8 bases align to TRBD1. The germline CDR1 and CDR2 sequences are DFQATT and SNEGSKA (reference sequence). J was trimmed by 2 bases and V by 2 bases; bases with no gene match: 2. The CDR3 contains 14 residues. CDR3 residues: CSARSDRAGNTIYF. Written as DNA, the CDR3 is TGCAGTGCTAGATCGGACAGGGCTGGAAACACCATATATTTT.

The rearrangement uses TRBV4-3 and TRBJ2-7; 12 positions match TRBD2. The CDR3 extends over 16 amino acids. After removal of 0 bases from V and 5 bases from J, the junction contained 5 bases not matched to a gene. The germline V gene encodes CDR1 LGHNA and CDR2 YSLEER. DNA of the CDR3: TGCGCCAGCAGCCAAGAAGGACTAGCGGGAACCCACGAGCAGTACTTC. Protein: CASSQEGLAGTHEQYF.

The chain recombines TRBV27 with TRBJ1-1; TRBD1 might be the D (6 bases). The V and J ends lost 2 bases and 3 bases respectively, with 10 bases between them. This CDR3 contains 14 residues. Germline V CDR1 and CDR2: MNHEY, SMNVEV (reference sequence). The CDR3 loop reads CASSLKAGDTEAFF. The DNA for the CDR3 is TGTGCCAGCAGTTTAAAAGCAGGGGACACTGAAGCTTTCTTT.

The V and J genes are TRBV9 and TRBJ2-1; no clear D gene. CDR3 length: 15 amino acids. V was cut by 4 bases and J by 2 bases, with 13 bases left in between. Germline V CDR1 and CDR2: SGDLS, YYNGEE. CDR3: CASSHPESTYNEQFF. DNA of the CDR3: TGTGCCAGCAGCCATCCCGAGTCGACCTACAATGAGCAGTTCTTC.

V usage is TRBV6-6 and J usage is TRBJ2-2; 14 bases match TRBD2. Germline CDR1 reads MNHNY; CDR2 reads SVGAGI (reference sequence). CDR3 size: 17 residues. The J segment lost 3 bases and the V segment lost 7 bases, leaving 7 bases of the junction unmatched. The CDR3 DNA is TGTGCCAGCACCCAGACTAGCGGGGGGGCCCACACCGGGGAGCTGTTTTTT. This sequence encodes CASTQTSGGAHTGELFF.

This clonotype showed up just a few times. The chain uses TRBV6-4 and TRBJ2-1; a possible D gene is TRBD2 (5 bases). The germline V gene encodes CDR1 MRHNA and CDR2 SNTAGT. The CDR3 consists of 12 residues. Deletions cut 4 bases from V and 9 bases from J, with 10 bases between. CDR3 sequence reads: CASSGTAGEQFF. CDR3 in DNA: TGTGCCAGCAGTGGGACTGCGGGTGAGCAGTTCTTC.

The CDR3 nucleotides are TGTGCCAGCAGTTTTGGGCTGAACGCGAACACCGGGGAGCTGTTTTTT. Protein sequence: CASSFGLNANTGELFF. The genes are TRBV12-3 or TRBV12-4 and TRBJ2-2; no firm D call. The V and J ends lost 3 bases and 0 bases respectively, with 11 bases between them. The CDR3 runs 16 residues.

The J gene is TRBJ1-2, the V gene TRBV12-3 or TRBV12-4; D unclear. The V and J ends lost 1 base and 2 bases respectively, with 8 bases between them. The CDR3 has 14 residues. The CDR3: CASSLDTENYGYTF. Written as DNA, the CDR3 is TGTGCCAGCAGTTTAGATACGGAGAACTATGGCTACACCTTC.

This clonotype was counted many times. V and J are TRBV12-3 or TRBV12-4 and TRBJ2-2; D unresolved. The CDR3 sequence is 15 residues long. Trimming removed 5 bases at V and 3 bases at J, with 13 bases between. DNA of the CDR3: TGTGCCAGCAGTGCTGACGTAGGGTACACCGGGGAGCTGTTTTTT. This gives the protein CASSADVGYTGELFF.

This clonotype was seen a handful of times. This chain connects TRBV20-1 to TRBJ2-7; 10 bases fit TRBD1. Germline trimming cut 3 bases from V and 5 bases from J; bases unmatched to any gene: 10. CDR1 is DFQATT and CDR2 is SNEGSKA in the germline V gene (reference sequence). This CDR3 region has 15 residues. This CDR3 is CSARPPDRGLDEQYF. CDR3 coding DNA: TGCAGTGCTAGGCCTCCGGACAGGGGGTTGGACGAGCAGTACTTC.

CDR3 DNA sequence: TGCAGTGCTCGGAATTCGGGCAATCAGCCCCAGCATTTT. Translation gives CSARNSGNQPQHF. The V and J genes are TRBV20-1 and TRBJ1-5; no clear D gene. The CDR3 is 13 residues long. V lost 5 bases and J 2 bases, leaving 10 bases between the germline ends. Germline CDR1 DFQATT, CDR2 SNEGSKA (reference sequence).

The chain uses TRBV30 and TRBJ2-3, with D uncertain. Germline values: CDR1 GTSNPN, CDR2 SVGIG (reference sequence). V lost 3 bases to trimming and J lost 12 bases, with 22 bases between them. This CDR3 contains 14 residues. CDR3: CAWSLAGGIAEQYF. For the CDR3, the DNA is TGTGCCTGGAGCTTAGCCGGCGGTATAGCTGAACAGTATTTT.

This clonotype was recorded at least ten times. The chain is built from TRBV4-1 and TRBJ1-1; unclear D gene. This CDR3 comprises 17 residues. CDR1 and CDR2 from the germline V gene are MGHRA and YSYEKL. The V gene lost 0 bases and the J gene lost 5 bases, with 19 bases spanning the gap. Here the CDR3 reads CASSQDFRTLVRTEAFF. CDR3 DNA: TGCGCCAGCAGCCAAGATTTCCGGACGTTAGTCCGGACTGAAGCTTTCTTT.

This chain joins TRBV12-3 or TRBV12-4 and TRBJ2-7; no clear D gene. There are 14 residues in the CDR3. Trimming cost V 2 bases and J 2 bases, with 10 bases left between them. Here the CDR3 DNA reads TGTGCCAGCAGTTTACTCTACAGACCCTACGAGCAGTACTTC. Encoded protein: CASSLLYRPYEQYF.

The chain combines TRBV20-1 with TRBJ2-3, with 11 bases identical to TRBD2. V lost 3 bases and J lost 6; bases outside the gene matches: 5. This CDR3 comprises 14 residues. The germline V gene encodes CDR1 DFQATT and CDR2 SNEGSKA (reference sequence). In nucleotides, the CDR3 is TGCAGTGCTAGTAGCGGGGGGGCAGGGGATACGCAGTATTTT. It codes for CSASSGGAGDTQYF.

At least ten counts were recorded for this clonotype. This chain joins TRBV9 and TRBJ2-3; D assignment may be TRBD1 or TRBD2 (6 bases each). The CDR3 covers 14 residues. Germline V gives CDR1 SGDLS, CDR2 YYNGEE. With 1 base removed from V and 2 bases from J, the gap between germline ends came to 8 bases. CDR3 loop: CASSVSGATDTQYF. In DNA form, the CDR3 reads TGTGCCAGCAGCGTATCGGGGGCCACAGATACGCAGTATTTT.

This clonotype was counted many times. This chain connects TRBV5-5 to TRBJ2-1; no reliable D call. Trimming pared 1 base from V and 3 bases from J, leaving 17 bases between. CDR1 is SGHKS, CDR2 YYEKEE, per germline (reference sequence). The CDR3 has 17 amino acids. CDR3 sequence: CASSLKFLGQLYNEQFF. The DNA for the CDR3 is TGTGCCAGCAGCTTGAAATTCCTCGGCCAACTCTACAATGAGCAGTTCTTC.

The rearrangement links TRBV9 to TRBJ1-2; TRBD1 is a possible D gene (5 bases). Germline V gene sequence: CDR1 SGDLS, CDR2 YYNGEE. CDR3 length equals 16 residues. V lost 4 bases and J 2 bases, leaving 18 bases between the germline ends. CDR3 sequence: CASSPGWGEGNYGYTF. DNA of the CDR3: TGTGCCAGCAGCCCCGGGTGGGGGGAAGGGAACTATGGCTACACCTTC.

CDR3 in DNA: TGTGCCAGCAGTTCCCTCTGGACAGGGATCGGAGCTTTCTTT. Amino acids: CASSSLWTGIGAFF. The V call is TRBV6-2 or TRBV6-3, the J call TRBJ1-1; 8 bases are a match to TRBD1. CDR3 size: 14 residues. Trimming cost V 4 bases and J 10 bases; bases outside gene matches: 11. CDR1 is MNHEY and CDR2 is SVGEGT in the germline V gene.

This clonotype was counted many times. V is TRBV10-3 and J is TRBJ2-5, with D possibly being TRBD2 (5 bases). Trimming cost V 0 bases and J 2 bases, with 10 bases left between them. The CDR3 length is 15 residues. Per germline, CDR1 ENHRY and CDR2 SYGVKD. CDR3 sequence reads: CAISESTRDQETQYF. The CDR3 bases are TGTGCCATCAGTGAGTCGACTCGGGATCAAGAGACCCAGTACTTC.

The chain combines TRBV30 with TRBJ2-3; possibly TRBD2 for D (6 bases). Trimming shortened V by 1 base and J by 1 base, and 9 bases separated the two germline ends. Germline assignment: CDR1 GTSNPN and CDR2 SVGIG (reference sequence). The CDR3 loop spans 14 amino acids. The DNA of the CDR3 is TGTGCCTGGAGTGGCCGCGGGGGCACAGATACGCAGTATTTT. Residues: CAWSGRGGTDTQYF. Based on the CDR3 plus reference TRBV30 and TRBJ2-3, the full variable domain is SQTIHQWPATLVQPVGSPLSLECTVEGTSNPNLYWYRQAAGRGLQLLFYSVGIGQISSEVPQNLSASRPQDRQFILSSKKLLLSDSGFYLCAWSGRGGTDTQYFGPGTRLTVL.

The chain has TRBV5-1 and TRBJ1-5; no reliable D call. V dropped 2 bases and J dropped 0 bases, with 12 bases sitting between them. In germline, CDR1 is SGHRS, CDR2 YFSETQ. This CDR3 has 16 residues. CDR3 residues: CASSFLLHYSNQPQHF. In DNA form, the CDR3 reads TGCGCCAGCAGCTTCCTCTTACACTATAGCAATCAGCCCCAGCATTTT. Full variable domain (missing parts from reference TRBV5-1 and TRBJ1-5): KAGVTQTPRYLIKTRGQQVTLSCSPISGHRSVSWYQQTPGQGLQFLFEYFSETQRNKGNFPGRFSGRQFSNSRSEMNVSTLELGDSALYLCASSFLLHYSNQPQHFGDGTRLSIL.